Below, one T cell receptor beta chain is given with its context. No antigen is known for it. Sequenced by immunoSEQ multiplex PCR; TCRdb stores in-frame clones only, minus some. The table has about 990,000 clones, more than 75% seen once. The data are from a study of shared clonotypes between healthy human individuals. General study points: Larger estimated richness was generally recorded for naive subsets relative to memory subsets. Clonotypes which were not shared had lower generation probabilities than clonotypes that all four donors shared. Donor scarcity curtailed the genetic and exposure-history diversity represented herein. Clonotype sharing among donors was expected to depend on sequencing depth.

The germline V and J ends were trimmed by 0 bases and 3 bases, with 11 bases remaining between them. The germline gives CDR1 GTSNPN, CDR2 SVGIG (reference sequence). This CDR3 contains 14 residues. This chain links TRBV30 with TRBJ1-2; no clear D gene. The sequencing input was memory CD4+ T cells from PBMCs. Stated subset: CD45RA-negative fraction. The clonotype comes from a man aged 18 to 30 in good health. Some clones in this sample may be carry-over from other donors' samples. The CDR3 here is CAWSVIGSDYGYTF. Written as DNA, the CDR3 is TGTGCCTGGAGTGTAATTGGGTCTGACTATGGCTACACCTTC.